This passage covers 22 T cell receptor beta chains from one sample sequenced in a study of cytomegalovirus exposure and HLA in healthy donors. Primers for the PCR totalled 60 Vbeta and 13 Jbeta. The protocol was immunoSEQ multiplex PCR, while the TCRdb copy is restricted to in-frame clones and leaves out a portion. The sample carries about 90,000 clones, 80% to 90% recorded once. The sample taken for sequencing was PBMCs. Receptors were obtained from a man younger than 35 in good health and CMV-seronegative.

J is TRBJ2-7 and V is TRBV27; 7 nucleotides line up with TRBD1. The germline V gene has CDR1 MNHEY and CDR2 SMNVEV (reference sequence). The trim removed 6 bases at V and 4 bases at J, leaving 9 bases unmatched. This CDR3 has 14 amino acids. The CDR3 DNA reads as TGTGCCAGCAGCCACAGGGGACCACTTTACGAGCAGTACTTC. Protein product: CASSHRGPLYEQYF.

CDR3 sequence: CASSPRRAYNSPLHF. Written as DNA, the CDR3 is TGTGCCAGCAGCCCCAGGCGGGCCTATAATTCACCCCTCCACTTT. The chain couples TRBV5-6 to TRBJ1-6; D not resolved. CDR1 and CDR2 from the germline V gene are SGHDT and YYEEEE. The ends were cut back, 4 bases at V and 2 bases at J, with 10 bases in the middle. The CDR3 sequence is 15 residues long.

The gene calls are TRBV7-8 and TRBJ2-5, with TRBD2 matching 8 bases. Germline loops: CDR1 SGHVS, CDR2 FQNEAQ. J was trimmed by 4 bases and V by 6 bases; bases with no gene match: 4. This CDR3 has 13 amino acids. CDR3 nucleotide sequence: TGTGCCAGCAGGGGCGGGAGGACAGAGACCCAGTACTTC. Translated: CASRGGRTETQYF.

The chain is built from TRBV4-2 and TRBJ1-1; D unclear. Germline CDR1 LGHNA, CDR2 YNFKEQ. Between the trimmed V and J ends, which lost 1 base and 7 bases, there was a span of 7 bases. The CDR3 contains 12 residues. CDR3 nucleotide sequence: TGTGCCAGCAGCCAAGGTAATAGTGAAGCTTTCTTT. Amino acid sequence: CASSQGNSEAFF.

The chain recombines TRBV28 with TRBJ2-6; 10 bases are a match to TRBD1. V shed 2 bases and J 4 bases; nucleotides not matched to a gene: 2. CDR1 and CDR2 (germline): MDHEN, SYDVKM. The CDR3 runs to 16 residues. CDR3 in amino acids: CASSLGTGVGANVLTF. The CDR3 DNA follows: TGTGCCAGCAGTTTAGGGACAGGGGTAGGGGCCAACGTCCTGACTTTC.

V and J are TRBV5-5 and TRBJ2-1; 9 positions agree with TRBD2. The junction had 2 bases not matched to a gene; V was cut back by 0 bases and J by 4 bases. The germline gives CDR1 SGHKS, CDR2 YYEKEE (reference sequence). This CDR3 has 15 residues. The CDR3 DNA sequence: TGTGCCAGCAGCTTGGAAGCGGGAGGATACAATGAGCAGTTCTTC. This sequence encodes CASSLEAGGYNEQFF.

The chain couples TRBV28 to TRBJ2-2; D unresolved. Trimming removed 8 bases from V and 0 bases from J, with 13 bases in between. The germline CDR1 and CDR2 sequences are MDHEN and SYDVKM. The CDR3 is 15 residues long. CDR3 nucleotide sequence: TGTGCCAGCGGGTTGATCGGAGCGAACACCGGGGAGCTGTTTTTT. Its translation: CASGLIGANTGELFF.

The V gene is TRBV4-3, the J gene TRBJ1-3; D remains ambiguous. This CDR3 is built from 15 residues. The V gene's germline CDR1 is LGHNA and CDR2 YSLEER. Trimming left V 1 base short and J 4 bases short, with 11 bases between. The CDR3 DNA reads TGCGCCAGCAGCCAAGGCTCAGGCGCGGGAAACACCATATATTTT. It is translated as CASSQGSGAGNTIYF.

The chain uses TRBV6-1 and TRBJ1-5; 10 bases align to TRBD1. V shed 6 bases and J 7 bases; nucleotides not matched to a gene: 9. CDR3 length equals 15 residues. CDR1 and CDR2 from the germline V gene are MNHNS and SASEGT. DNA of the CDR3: TGTGCCAGCAGCTTTCTGACAGGGGGCATCCAGCCCCAGCATTTT. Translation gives CASSFLTGGIQPQHF.

CDR3: CASSRAGGVRDTQYF. CDR3 bases: TGTGCCAGCTCTAGAGCGGGAGGGGTCAGAGATACGCAGTATTTT. This chain connects TRBV2 to TRBJ2-3; 10 bases match TRBD2. CDR1 is SNHLY, CDR2 FYNNEI, per germline. With 8 bases clipped from V and 5 bases from J, the junction kept 10 bases outside the gene matches. The CDR3 extends over 15 amino acids.

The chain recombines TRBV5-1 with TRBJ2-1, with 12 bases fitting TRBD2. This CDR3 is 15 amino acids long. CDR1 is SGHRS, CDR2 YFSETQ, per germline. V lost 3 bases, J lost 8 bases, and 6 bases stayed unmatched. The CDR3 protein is CASSSSGRAFDEQFF. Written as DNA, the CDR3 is TGCGCCAGCAGCTCTAGCGGGAGGGCCTTTGATGAGCAGTTCTTC.

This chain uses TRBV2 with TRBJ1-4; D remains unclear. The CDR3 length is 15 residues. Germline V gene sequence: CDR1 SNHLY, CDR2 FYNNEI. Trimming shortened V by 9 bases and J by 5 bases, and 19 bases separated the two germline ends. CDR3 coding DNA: TGTGCCAGAAGCACGCGGTCCGAGACCAATGAAAAACTGTTTTTT. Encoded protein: CARSTRSETNEKLFF.

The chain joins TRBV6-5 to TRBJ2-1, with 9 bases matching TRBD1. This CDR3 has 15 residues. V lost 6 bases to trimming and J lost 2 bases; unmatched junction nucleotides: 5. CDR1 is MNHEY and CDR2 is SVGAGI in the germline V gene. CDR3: CASRGGQGAYNEQFF. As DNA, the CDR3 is TGTGCCAGCAGGGGGGGACAGGGCGCCTACAATGAGCAGTTCTTC.

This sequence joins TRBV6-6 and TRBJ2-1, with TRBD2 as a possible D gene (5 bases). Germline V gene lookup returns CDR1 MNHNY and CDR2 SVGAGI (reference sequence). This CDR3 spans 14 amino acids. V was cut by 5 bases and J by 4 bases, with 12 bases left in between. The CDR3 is CASSHAWEYNEQFF. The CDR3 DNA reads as TGTGCCAGCAGTCACGCCTGGGAGTACAATGAGCAGTTCTTC.

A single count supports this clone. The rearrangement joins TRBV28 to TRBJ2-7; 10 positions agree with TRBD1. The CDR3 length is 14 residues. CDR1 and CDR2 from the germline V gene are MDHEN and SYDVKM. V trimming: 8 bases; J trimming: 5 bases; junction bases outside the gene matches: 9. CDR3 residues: CASFAWDRGDEQYF. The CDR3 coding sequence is TGTGCCAGCTTTGCCTGGGACAGGGGTGACGAGCAGTACTTC.

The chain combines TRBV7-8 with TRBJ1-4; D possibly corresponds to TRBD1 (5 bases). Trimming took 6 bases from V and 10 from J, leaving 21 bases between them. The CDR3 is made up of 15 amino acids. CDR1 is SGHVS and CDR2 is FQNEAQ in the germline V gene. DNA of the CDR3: TGTGCCAGCAGTTTACAGGCGACCCCCGGGGGAAAACTGTTTTTT. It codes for CASSLQATPGGKLFF.

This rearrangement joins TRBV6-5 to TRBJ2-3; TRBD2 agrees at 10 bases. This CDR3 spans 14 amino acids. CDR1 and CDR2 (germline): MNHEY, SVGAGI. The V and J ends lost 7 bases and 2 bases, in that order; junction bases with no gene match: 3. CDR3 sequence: CASTSGRVTDTQYF. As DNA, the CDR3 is TGTGCCAGCACCAGCGGGAGGGTCACAGATACGCAGTATTTT.

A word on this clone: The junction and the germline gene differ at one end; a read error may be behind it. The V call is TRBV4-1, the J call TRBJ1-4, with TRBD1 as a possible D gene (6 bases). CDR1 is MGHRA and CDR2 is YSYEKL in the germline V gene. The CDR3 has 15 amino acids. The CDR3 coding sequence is TGTGCCAGCAGCCGAGAACAGGGTGCAGATGAAAAACTGTTTTTT. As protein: CASSREQGADEKLFF.

Here the CDR3 DNA reads TGTGCCAGCAGCCGCGGGACTAGCGGGATGAACATTCAGTACTTC. Translated, it gives CASSRGTSGMNIQYF. The J gene is TRBJ2-4, the V gene TRBV4-2; 13 bases agree with TRBD2. This CDR3 contains 15 residues. With 4 bases clipped from V and 7 bases from J, the junction kept 4 bases outside the gene matches. Per germline, CDR1 LGHNA and CDR2 YNFKEQ.

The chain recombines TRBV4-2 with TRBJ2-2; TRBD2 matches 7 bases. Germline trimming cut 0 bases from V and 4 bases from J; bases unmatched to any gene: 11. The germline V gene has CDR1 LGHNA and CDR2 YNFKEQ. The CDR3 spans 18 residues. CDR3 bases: TGTGCCAGCAGCCAAGATAAATTGGGGAGGGCGGCCACCGGGGAGCTGTTTTTT. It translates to CASSQDKLGRAATGELFF.

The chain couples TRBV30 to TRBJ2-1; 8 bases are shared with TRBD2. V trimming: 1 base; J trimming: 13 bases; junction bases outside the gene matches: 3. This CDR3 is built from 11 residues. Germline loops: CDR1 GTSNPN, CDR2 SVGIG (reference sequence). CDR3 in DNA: TGTGCCTGGAGTGAACTAGCGGAACAGTTCTTC. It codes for CAWSELAEQFF.

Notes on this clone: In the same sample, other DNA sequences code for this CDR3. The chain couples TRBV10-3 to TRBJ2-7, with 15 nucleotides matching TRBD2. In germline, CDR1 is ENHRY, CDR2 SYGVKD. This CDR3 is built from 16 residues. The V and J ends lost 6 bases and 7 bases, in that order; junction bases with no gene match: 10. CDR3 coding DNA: TGTGCCATCAGCGGACTAGCGGGAGGGCCTTTTAATGAGCAGTACTTC. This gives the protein CAISGLAGGPFNEQYF.